This is a list of T cell receptor beta chains from one sample in a study of immune cell composition in non-small cell lung cancer. TCRdb's table, derived via immunoSEQ multiplex PCR, lists solely in-frame clones and lacks some. The table lists thousands of clones, approximately 70% of them singletons. Sample: lung tumor tissue. The receptor set was obtained from a human donor with non-small cell lung cancer. CDR3s include the opening cysteine and the closing phenylalanine or tryptophan. The D gene is left open where the match is weak. Rows give clone size only sometimes, using once, few, many, or a class for an expanded clone.

TRBJ1-1,NA,TRBV7-2,NA,TGTGCCAGCAGCTTAGTACCCCAGGGGATGAGGCTTGGCTTT,CASSLVPQGMRLGF
TRBJ1-2,NA,TRBV7-8,few,TGTGCCAGCAGCTTAGGTACTAACTATGGCTACACCTTC,CASSLGTNYGYTF
TRBJ1-2,NA,TRBV7-2,NA,TGTGCCAGCAGCGTCAGACAGAGTAACTATGGCTACACCTTC,CASSVRQSNYGYTF
TRBJ2-6,NA,TRBV5-1,NA,TGCGCCAGCAGCCCGGTCTCTGGGGCCAACGTCCTGACTTTC,CASSPVSGANVLTF
TRBJ1-5,TRBD1,TRBV27,once,TGTGCCAGCAGTTTGGGACAGGGATATAGCAATCAGCCCCAGCATTTT,CASSLGQGYSNQPQHF
TRBJ2-7,NA,TRBV11-2,large,TGTGCCAGCAGCTTAGGGGGGCTAGTCGAGCAGTACTTC,CASSLGGLVEQYF
TRBJ1-3,NA,TRBV7-3,NA,TGTGCCAGCAGTTCAGGGCCCTCTGGAAACACCATATATTTT,CASSSGPSGNTIYF
TRBJ1-1,NA,TRBV18,NA,TGTGCCAGCTCACGAGACAGAAACACTGAAGCTTTCTTT,CASSRDRNTEAFF
TRBJ2-7,NA,TRBV9,NA,TGTGCCAGCAGCGTAAGGGAGGGGGTAAACGAGCAGTACTTC,CASSVREGVNEQYF
TRBJ2-7,NA,TRBV4-1,NA,TGCGCCAGCAGCCAACACGGGACTTATTTGTCTGAGCAGTACTTC,CASSQHGTYLSEQYF
TRBJ1-1,NA,TRBV4-3,NA,TGCGCCAGCAGCCGCGGGGGACCCCAGGGGACTGAAGCTTTCTTT,CASSRGGPQGTEAFF
TRBJ1-2,TRBD1,TRBV5-4,NA,TGTGCCAGCAGCTTCGGGACAGCTGGGGACCTTTATGGCTACACCTTC,CASSFGTAGDLYGYTF
TRBJ2-1,TRBD2,TRBV7-8,NA,TGTGCCAGCAGCCCCTCAGCGGGGAGCTCCTACAATGAGCAGTTCTTC,CASSPSAGSSYNEQFF
TRBJ1-1,TRBD1,TRBV5-1,medium-sized,TGCGCCAGCAGCCACCGACAGGGGGCGAAGGGAACTGAAGCTTTCTTT,CASSHRQGAKGTEAFF
TRBJ2-4,NA,TRBV7-2,NA,TGTGCCAGCAGCCCAATGAGGCCGAACATTCAGTACTTC,CASSPMRPNIQYF
TRBJ2-1,NA,TRBV11-3,once,TGTGCCAGCAGCTTTCAATTGGAGGAGGAGCAGTTCTTC,CASSFQLEEEQFF
TRBJ1-5,NA,TRBV11-2,NA,TGTGCCAGCAGCTTAGCCGGTTGGAGCAATCAGCCCCAGCATTTT,CASSLAGWSNQPQHF
TRBJ1-1,NA,TRBV7-2,NA,TGTGCCAGCAGCGCGGGCCTCCCAAGGGCCACTGAAGCTTTCTTT,CASSAGLPRATEAFF
TRBJ2-2,TRBD1,TRBV5-1,few,TGCGCCAGCAGCCTAGGGGGGACAGGGGAACTTACCGGGGAGCTGTTTTTT,CASSLGGTGELTGELFF
TRBJ1-1,NA,TRBV7-3,NA,TGTGCCAGCAGCTTAGATCCGAGAACTGAAGCTTTCTTT,CASSLDPRTEAFF
TRBJ2-7,TRBD1,TRBV6-5,NA,TGTGCCAGCAGTTACGGACAGGGACCACCGTACGAGCAGTACTTC,CASSYGQGPPYEQYF
TRBJ1-3,TRBD1,TRBV7-9,NA,TGTGCCAGCAGCGGGACAGGGGGCGCGGGAAACACCATATATTTT,CASSGTGGAGNTIYF